The rows below give T cell receptor beta chains drawn from one sample of a study of identical twins. TCRdb passed the 5' RACE reads through MiXCR, listing each CDR3 protein once. The repertoire holds some 900,000 distinct CDR3 sequences, with about 12% as singletons. These data were likewise used in another study, on yellow fever vaccine responses in identical twins.

Input material: PBMCs. The source of these receptors is a woman younger than 30 in good health. CDR3s include the opening cysteine and the closing phenylalanine or tryptophan. A D gene is named only where the DNA matches it firmly. Size is stated for part of the rows, as once, few or many counts, or as a class when the clone is expanded.

clone size	V gene	D gene	J gene	CDR3 protein	CDR3 DNA
.	TRBV20-1	.	TRBJ1-2	CSARSDTGPYGYTF	TGCAGTGCTAGGTCGGACACCGGGCCCTATGGCTACACCTTC
.	TRBV27	.	TRBJ1-5	CASSFRGTEHSNQPQHF	TGTGCCAGCAGTTTCCGAGGGACGGAACATAGCAATCAGCCCCAGCATTTT
.	TRBV25-1	TRBD2	TRBJ2-1	CASSESPSGRSEQFF	TGTGCCAGCAGTGAGTCTCCCAGCGGGAGGTCTGAGCAGTTCTTC
few	TRBV12-3/TRBV12-4	TRBD1	TRBJ2-2	CASSIQQGKTGELFF	TGTGCCAGCAGCATACAACAGGGGAAAACCGGGGAGCTGTTTTTT
.	TRBV10-3	TRBD1	TRBJ2-1	CAIGQGEHNEQFF	TGTGCCATCGGACAGGGGGAACACAATGAGCAGTTCTTC
.	TRBV6-2/TRBV6-3	TRBD2	TRBJ2-3	CASSYPPSGVTDTQYF	TGTGCCAGCAGTTACCCTCCTAGCGGAGTCACAGATACGCAGTATTTT
.	TRBV20-1	TRBD2	TRBJ2-1	CCARTLNGGSSYNEQFF	TGCTGTGCTAGAACACTCAACGGGGGGTCTTCCTACAATGAGCAGTTCTTC
.	TRBV7-8	TRBD1	TRBJ2-6	CASSLKTGDLSGANVLTF	TGTGCCAGCAGCTTAAAGACAGGGGATCTCTCTGGGGCCAACGTCCTGACTTTC
few	TRBV6-5	.	TRBJ2-3	CASTLDPAGPDTQYF	TGTGCCAGCACTTTAGACCCAGCCGGGCCAGATACGCAGTATTTT
few	TRBV10-3	TRBD2	TRBJ2-1	CAITGGGEQFF	TGTGCCATCACCGGCGGGGGTGAGCAGTTCTTC
few	TRBV5-1	.	TRBJ1-4	CASRKDSTNEKLFF	TGCGCCAGCAGGAAGGACAGTACTAATGAAAAACTGTTTTTT
.	TRBV7-8	TRBD2	TRBJ2-3	CASSLVPTSGYTDTQYF	TGTGCCAGCAGCTTAGTCCCCACTAGCGGATACACAGATACGCAGTATTTT
.	TRBV5-4	TRBD1	TRBJ2-2	CASSAGQGRDTGELFF	TGTGCCAGCAGCGCGGGACAGGGGAGGGACACCGGGGAGCTGTTTTTT
.	TRBV12-3/TRBV12-4	.	TRBJ1-2	CASSLGGDYTF	TGTGCCAGCAGTTTAGGGGGAGACTACACCTTC
.	TRBV5-1	.	TRBJ2-4	CASSLGQTLAKNIQYF	TGCGCCAGCAGCTTGGGACAGACTCTAGCCAAAAACATTCAGTACTTC
few	TRBV7-2	.	TRBJ2-1	CASSTFRDFNEQFF	TGTGCCAGCAGCACGTTCCGGGACTTCAATGAGCAGTTCTTC
.	TRBV5-6	.	TRBJ1-2	CASTPKPDSYGYTF	TGTGCCAGCACCCCCAAGCCGGACAGCTATGGCTACACCTTC
.	TRBV6-2/TRBV6-3	TRBD2	TRBJ2-1	CASEFAGGPVNEQFF	TGTGCCAGCGAGTTCGCGGGGGGGCCCGTCAATGAGCAGTTCTTC
.	TRBV7-3	.	TRBJ2-1	CASSLGFLGLQSSYNEQFF	TGTGCCAGCAGCTTGGGGTTTCTAGGACTCCAGAGCTCCTACAATGAGCAGTTCTTC
.	TRBV6-2/TRBV6-3	TRBD2	TRBJ2-7	CASSPTLGFSGRAQFYEQYF	TGTGCCAGCAGTCCCACCCTCGGCTTCAGCGGGAGGGCTCAATTTTACGAGCAGTACTTC
.	TRBV24-1	.	TRBJ2-5	CATSDLPATGGETQYF	TGTGCCACCAGTGATTTACCCGCGACAGGTGGTGAGACCCAGTACTTC
.	TRBV7-9	.	TRBJ2-3	CASSPYRDLTDTQYF	TGTGCCAGCAGCCCGTACAGGGATTTGACAGATACGCAGTATTTT
few	TRBV6-1	.	TRBJ1-4	CASSNSPRMEKLFF	TGTGCCAGCAGTAATTCCCCTCGGATGGAAAAACTGTTTTTT
many	TRBV20-1	TRBD2	TRBJ2-2	CSATPGLAFGELFF	TGCAGTGCTACTCCGGGACTAGCGTTCGGGGAGCTGTTTTTT
once	TRBV11-1	TRBD2	TRBJ2-1	CASSLSLVAGGSMNEQFF	TGTGCCAGCAGCTTAAGTCTCGTAGCGGGAGGAAGCATGAATGAGCAGTTCTTC
.	TRBV5-1	.	TRBJ1-2	CASSLGSGTTGGGYTF	TGCGCCAGCAGCTTAGGGTCCGGGACAACGGGAGGAGGCTACACCTTC
.	TRBV14	.	TRBJ2-7	CASRLSGKTPEQYF	TGTGCCAGCAGGCTATCTGGGAAAACCCCCGAGCAGTACTTC
few	TRBV29-1	TRBD1	TRBJ2-2	CSVRRQGTTGELFF	TGCAGCGTTCGGAGACAGGGAACCACCGGGGAGCTGTTTTTT
.	TRBV12-3/TRBV12-4	TRBD2	TRBJ2-7	CASRPTSGRFSQQYF	TGTGCCAGCAGACCAACTAGCGGGAGGTTTTCCCAGCAGTACTTC
few	TRBV6-5	TRBD1	TRBJ1-5	CASSYGTGVQPQHF	TGTGCCAGCAGTTACGGGACAGGGGTTCAGCCCCAGCATTTT
.	TRBV2	.	TRBJ2-5	CASSEVIRLGVTQETQYF	TGTGCCAGCAGTGAAGTAATAAGGCTGGGGGTTACCCAAGAGACCCAGTACTTC
many	TRBV12-3/TRBV12-4	.	TRBJ2-1	CASSYMTYNEQFF	TGTGCCAGCAGTTATATGACATACAATGAGCAGTTCTTC
many	TRBV11-2	TRBD2	TRBJ2-1	CASSLREIRDNEQFF	TGTGCCAGCAGCTTGCGGGAGATAAGGGACAATGAGCAGTTCTTC
few	TRBV19	TRBD2	TRBJ2-2	CASRRAGSSTGELFF	TGTGCCAGTAGGAGAGCGGGAAGTTCCACCGGGGAGCTGTTTTTT
once	TRBV27	TRBD2	TRBJ2-3	CASSPQESGRAFSTDTQYF	TGTGCCAGCAGCCCCCAGGAGAGCGGGAGGGCCTTTAGCACAGATACGCAGTATTTT
.	TRBV5-1	TRBD2	TRBJ2-1	CASSELAGEYNEQFF	TGCGCCAGCAGCGAACTAGCGGGAGAATATAATGAGCAGTTCTTC